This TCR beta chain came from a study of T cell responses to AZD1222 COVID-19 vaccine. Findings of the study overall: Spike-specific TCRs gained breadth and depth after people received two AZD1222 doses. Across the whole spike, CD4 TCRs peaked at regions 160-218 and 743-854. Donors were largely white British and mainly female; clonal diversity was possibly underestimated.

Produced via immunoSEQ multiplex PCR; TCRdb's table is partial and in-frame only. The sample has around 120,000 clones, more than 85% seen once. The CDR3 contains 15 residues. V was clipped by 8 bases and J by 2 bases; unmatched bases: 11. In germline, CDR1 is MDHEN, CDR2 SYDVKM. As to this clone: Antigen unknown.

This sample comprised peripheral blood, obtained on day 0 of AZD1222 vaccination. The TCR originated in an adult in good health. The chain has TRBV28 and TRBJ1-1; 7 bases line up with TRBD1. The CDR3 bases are TGTGCCAGCCCCCCCACTGCAGGGGGTAACACTGAAGCTTTCTTT. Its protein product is CASPPTAGGNTEAFF.